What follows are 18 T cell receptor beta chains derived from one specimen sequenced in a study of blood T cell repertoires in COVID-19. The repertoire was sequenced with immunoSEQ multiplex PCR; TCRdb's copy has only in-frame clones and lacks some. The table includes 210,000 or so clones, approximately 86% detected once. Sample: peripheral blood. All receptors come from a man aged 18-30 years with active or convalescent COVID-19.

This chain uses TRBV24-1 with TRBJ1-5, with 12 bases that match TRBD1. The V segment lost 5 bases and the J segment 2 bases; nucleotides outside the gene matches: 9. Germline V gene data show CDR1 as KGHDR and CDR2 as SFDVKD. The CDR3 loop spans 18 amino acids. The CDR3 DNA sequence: TGTGCCACCAGTGGGCCGGGACAGGGGGCGGGGGGCAATCAGCCCCAGCATTTT. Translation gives CATSGPGQGAGGNQPQHF.

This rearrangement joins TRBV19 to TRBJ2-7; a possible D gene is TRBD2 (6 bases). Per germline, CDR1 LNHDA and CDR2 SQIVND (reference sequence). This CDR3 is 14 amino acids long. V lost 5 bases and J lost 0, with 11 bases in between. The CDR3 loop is CASSPSARSYEQYF. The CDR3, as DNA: TGTGCCAGTAGTCCTAGCGCTCGCTCCTACGAGCAGTACTTC.

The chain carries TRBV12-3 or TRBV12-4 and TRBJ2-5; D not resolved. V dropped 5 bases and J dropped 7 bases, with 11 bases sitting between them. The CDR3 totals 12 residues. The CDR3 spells CASSPSDGTQYF. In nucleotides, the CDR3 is TGTGCCAGCAGTCCCAGCGACGGGACCCAGTACTTC.

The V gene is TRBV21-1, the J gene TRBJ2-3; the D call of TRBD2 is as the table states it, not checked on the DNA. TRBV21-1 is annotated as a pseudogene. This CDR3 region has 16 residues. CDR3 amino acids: CASNPVGTSGTDTQYF. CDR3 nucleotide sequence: TGTGCCAGCAACCCGGTGGGGACTAGCGGCACAGATACGCAGTATTTT.

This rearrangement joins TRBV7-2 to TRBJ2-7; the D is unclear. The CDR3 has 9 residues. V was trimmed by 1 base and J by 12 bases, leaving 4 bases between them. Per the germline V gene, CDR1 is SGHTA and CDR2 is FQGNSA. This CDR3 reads CASSLDLYF. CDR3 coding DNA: TGTGCCAGCAGCTTAGATCTGTACTTC.

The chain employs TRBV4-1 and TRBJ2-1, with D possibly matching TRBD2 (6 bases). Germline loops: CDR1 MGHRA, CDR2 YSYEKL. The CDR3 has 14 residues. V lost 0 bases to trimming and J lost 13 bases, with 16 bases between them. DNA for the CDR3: TGCGCCAGCAGCCAAGACACGGGAGTTTGGGTTCAGTTCTTC. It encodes CASSQDTGVWVQFF.

Here the CDR3 DNA reads TGCGCCAGCAGCCTAACCCTGACAGGGGGTAGCGAAGCTTTCTTT. Amino acid sequence: CASSLTLTGGSEAFF. The chain combines TRBV4-3 with TRBJ1-1; 9 bases map to TRBD1. Germline values: CDR1 LGHNA, CDR2 YSLEER. V lost 4 bases, J lost 8 bases, and 11 bases stayed unmatched. CDR3 length: 15 amino acids.

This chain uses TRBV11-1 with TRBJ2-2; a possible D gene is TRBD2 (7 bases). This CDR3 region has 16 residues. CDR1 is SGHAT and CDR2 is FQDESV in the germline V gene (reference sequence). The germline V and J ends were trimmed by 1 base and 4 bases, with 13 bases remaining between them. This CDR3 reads CASSLGGGRTTGELFF. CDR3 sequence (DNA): TGTGCCAGCAGCTTAGGGGGGGGCAGAACCACCGGGGAGCTGTTTTTT.

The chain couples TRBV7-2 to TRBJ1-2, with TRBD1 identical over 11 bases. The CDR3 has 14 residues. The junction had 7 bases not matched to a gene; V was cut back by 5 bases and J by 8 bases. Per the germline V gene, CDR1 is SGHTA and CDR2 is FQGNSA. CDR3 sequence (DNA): TGTGCCAGCAGCCCGGACAGGGGGCAGTTCGGCTACACCTTC. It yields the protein CASSPDRGQFGYTF.

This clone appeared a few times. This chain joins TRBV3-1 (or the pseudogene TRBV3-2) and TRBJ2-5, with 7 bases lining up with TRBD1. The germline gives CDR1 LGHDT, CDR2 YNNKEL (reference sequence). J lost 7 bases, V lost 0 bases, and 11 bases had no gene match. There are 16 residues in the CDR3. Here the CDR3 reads CASSQDLGLGQTTQYF. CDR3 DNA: TGTGCCAGCAGCCAAGATCTGGGGCTGGGACAGACGACCCAGTACTTC.

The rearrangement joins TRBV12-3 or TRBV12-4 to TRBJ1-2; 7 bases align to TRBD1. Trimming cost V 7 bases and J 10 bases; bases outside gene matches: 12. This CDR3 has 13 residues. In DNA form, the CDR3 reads TGTGCCAGCACCTTCGAGGGGGCGGGGCACTACACCTTC. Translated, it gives CASTFEGAGHYTF.

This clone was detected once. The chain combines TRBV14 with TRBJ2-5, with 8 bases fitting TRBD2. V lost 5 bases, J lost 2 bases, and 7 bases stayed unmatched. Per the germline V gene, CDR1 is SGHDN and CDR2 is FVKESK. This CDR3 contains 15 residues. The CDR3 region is CASSSQRLAQETQYF. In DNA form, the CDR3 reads TGTGCCAGCAGCTCTCAACGACTAGCGCAAGAGACCCAGTACTTC.

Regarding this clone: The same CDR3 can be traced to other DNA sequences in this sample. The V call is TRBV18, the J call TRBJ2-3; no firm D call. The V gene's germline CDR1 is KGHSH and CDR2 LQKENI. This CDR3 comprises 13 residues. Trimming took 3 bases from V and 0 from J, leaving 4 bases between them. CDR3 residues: CASSPSSTDTQYF. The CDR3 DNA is TGTGCCAGCTCACCTTCTAGCACAGATACGCAGTATTTT.

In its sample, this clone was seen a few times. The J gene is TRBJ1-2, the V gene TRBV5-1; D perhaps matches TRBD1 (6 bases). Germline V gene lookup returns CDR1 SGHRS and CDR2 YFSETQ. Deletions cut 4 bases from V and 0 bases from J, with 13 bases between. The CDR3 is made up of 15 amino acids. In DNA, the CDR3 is TGCGCCAGCAGCCCCCCTGGGGGCGCTAACTATGGCTACACCTTC. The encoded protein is CASSPPGGANYGYTF.

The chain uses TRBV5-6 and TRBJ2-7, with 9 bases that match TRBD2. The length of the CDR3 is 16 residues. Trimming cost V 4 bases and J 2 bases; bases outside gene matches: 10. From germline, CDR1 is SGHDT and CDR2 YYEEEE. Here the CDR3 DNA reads TGTGCCAGCAGCACGGCGCGACTAGCGGAGACCTACGAGCAGTACTTC. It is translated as CASSTARLAETYEQYF.

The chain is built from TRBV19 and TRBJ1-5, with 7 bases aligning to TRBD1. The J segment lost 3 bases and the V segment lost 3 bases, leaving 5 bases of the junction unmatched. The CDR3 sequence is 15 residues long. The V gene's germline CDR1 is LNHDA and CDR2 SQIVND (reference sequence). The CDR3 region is CASSIGRGVNQPQHF. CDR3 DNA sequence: TGTGCCAGTAGTATTGGCAGGGGGGTCAATCAGCCCCAGCATTTT.

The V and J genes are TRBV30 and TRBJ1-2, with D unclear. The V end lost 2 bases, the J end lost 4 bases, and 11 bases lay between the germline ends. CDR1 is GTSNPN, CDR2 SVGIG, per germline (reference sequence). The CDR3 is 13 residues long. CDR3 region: CAWSPLPIYGYTF. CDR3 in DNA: TGTGCCTGGAGTCCACTCCCAATCTATGGCTACACCTTC.

For the CDR3, the DNA is TGTGCCAGCAGCCAGGGACTCAATCAGCCCCAGCATTTT. Translating gives CASSQGLNQPQHF. This chain joins TRBV14 and TRBJ1-5; TRBD1 is a possible D gene (5 bases). The CDR3 covers 13 residues. In germline, CDR1 is SGHDN, CDR2 FVKESK. V lost 3 bases and J lost 3, with 6 bases in between.